This T cell receptor (beta chain) stems from a study of T cell responses to AZD1222 COVID-19 vaccine. Broader study findings: Receipt of two AZD1222 doses was followed by a rise in Spike-specific TCR breadth and depth.

Germline CDR1 reads SGHDN; CDR2 reads FVKESK. Between the trimmed V and J ends, which lost 4 bases and 4 bases, there was a span of 13 bases. CDR3 length equals 14 residues. Notes on this clone: What it binds is unknown.

Some clones are missing from TCRdb's copy, which holds only in-frame ones; the method was immunoSEQ multiplex PCR. The sample records roughly 160,000 clones, around 90% being singletons. This clonotype was obtained from an adult who received the AZD1222 COVID-19 vaccine. The chain joins TRBV14 to TRBJ1-1, with D unresolved. Here the sequenced sample was peripheral blood, taken 28 days after the second AZD1222 dose. CDR3 coding DNA: TGTGCCAGCAGCCTCAGACCTCCGGGCACTGAAGCTTTCTTT. Translated: CASSLRPPGTEAFF.